The source of this T cell receptor (beta chain) is a study of T cell repertoires in MIS-A myocarditis (dated by TCRdb to 2021 to 2024). Comments on this clone: The target of this receptor is not known. No base-level quality is on record; no much larger clone is a single base apart.

The QIAamp DNA FFPE kit was used to extract genomic DNA from formalin-fixed paraffin-embedded autopsy tissue. The junction shows trimming of 5 bases on V and 7 bases on J, and the gene matches do not reach 3 bases of it. The germline V gene yields MNHEY for CDR1 and SVGEGT for CDR2. The CDR3, cysteine through phenylalanine, is 14 amino acids long. The sequence is cut down to CDR3 DNA, 42 bases in frame from base 1. Amplification of TCRbeta CDR3 regions relied on the immunoSEQ bias-controlled multiplex PCR, followed by high-throughput sequencing. As for the authors' bioinformatics: The immunoSEQ vendor pipeline collapsed and filtered CDR3 sequences to measure the abundance and frequency of each unique TCRbeta CDR3. Dominant CDR3 amino acid sequences were clustered with SARS-CoV-2-specific ImmuneCODE TCRbeta sequences by CD-HIT at a 90% global sequence identity threshold. A clone was classed as hyperexpanded at a frequency of 0.1 to 1 and as large at a frequency of 0.01 to 0.1. MiXCR was used to confirm CDR3 amino acid sequences and V and J gene assignments of dominant clones. The R stringdist package was used to calculate Levenshtein distances between the patient clonotypes and the ImmuneCODE hits. This is the immuneACCESS table as TCRdb keeps it, with only in-frame sequences that have V and J called. A part of the clones is gone; compared with another copy, unresolved V genes explain less than half, and the rest is unexplained. Clonal size and the V and J genes are those of that table, whereas D and trimming came from the DNA. Present in this sample are about 9,200 clones, around 89% of which were seen just once. Just over 2% of the sample is taken by the ten largest.

The receptor's source is a man between 18 and 35 years old with fulminant myocarditis from multisystem inflammatory syndrome in adults (MIS-A) after COVID-19. Sequencing input: thoracic lymph node tissue obtained at autopsy. The V gene is TRBV6-2 or TRBV6-3 and the J gene is TRBJ2-3, with 13 middle bases fitting TRBD2. Here is the DNA: TGTGCCAGCAGTGGACTAGCGGGGGTTAATACGCAGTATTTT. Its translation is CASSGLAGVNTQYF.